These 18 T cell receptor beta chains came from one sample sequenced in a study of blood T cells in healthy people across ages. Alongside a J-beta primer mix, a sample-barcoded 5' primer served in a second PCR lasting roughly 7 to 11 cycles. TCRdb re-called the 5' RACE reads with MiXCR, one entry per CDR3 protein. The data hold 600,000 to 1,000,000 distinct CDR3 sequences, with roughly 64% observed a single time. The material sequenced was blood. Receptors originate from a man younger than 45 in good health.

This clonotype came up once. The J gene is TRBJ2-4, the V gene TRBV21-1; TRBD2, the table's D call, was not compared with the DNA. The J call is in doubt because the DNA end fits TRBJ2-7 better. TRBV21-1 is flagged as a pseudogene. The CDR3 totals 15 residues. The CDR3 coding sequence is TGTGCCAGCAGCAAAATCAGGGCCCTATACCACGAGCAGTACTTC. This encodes CASSKIRALYHEQYF.

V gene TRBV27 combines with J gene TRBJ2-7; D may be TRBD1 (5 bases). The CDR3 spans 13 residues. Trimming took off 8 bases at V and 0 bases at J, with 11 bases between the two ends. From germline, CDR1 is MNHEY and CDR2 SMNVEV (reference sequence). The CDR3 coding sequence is TGTGCCAGCCAGGGCCGTAGCTCCTACGAGCAGTACTTC. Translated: CASQGRSSYEQYF.

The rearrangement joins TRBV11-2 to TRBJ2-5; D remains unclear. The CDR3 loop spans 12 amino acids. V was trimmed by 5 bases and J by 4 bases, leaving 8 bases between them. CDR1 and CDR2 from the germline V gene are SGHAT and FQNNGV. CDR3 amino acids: CASSRDGETQYF. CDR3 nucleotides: TGTGCCAGCAGCCGAGACGGAGAGACCCAGTACTTC. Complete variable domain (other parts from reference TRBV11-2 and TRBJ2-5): EAGVAQSPRYKIIEKRQSVAFWCNPISGHATLYWYQQILGQGPKLLIQFQNNGVVDDSQLPKDRFSAERLKGVDSTLKIQPAKLEDSAVYLCASSRDGETQYFGPGTRLLVL.

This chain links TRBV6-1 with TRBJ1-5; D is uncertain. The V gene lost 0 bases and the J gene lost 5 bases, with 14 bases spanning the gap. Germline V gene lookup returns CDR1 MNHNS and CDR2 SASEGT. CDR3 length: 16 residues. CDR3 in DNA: TGTGCCAGCAGTGAAGCATCGGCCAAGGGCTATCAGCCCCAGCATTTT. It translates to CASSEASAKGYQPQHF.

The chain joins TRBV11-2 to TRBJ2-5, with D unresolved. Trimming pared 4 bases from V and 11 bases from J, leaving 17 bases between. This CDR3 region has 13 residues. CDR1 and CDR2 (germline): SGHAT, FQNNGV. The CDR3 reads CASSSTNSNEQYF. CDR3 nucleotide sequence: TGTGCCAGCAGCTCGACAAACAGCAATGAGCAGTACTTC. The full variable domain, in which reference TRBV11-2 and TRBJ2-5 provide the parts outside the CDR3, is EAGVAQSPRYKIIEKRQSVAFWCNPISGHATLYWYQQILGQGPKLLIQFQNNGVVDDSQLPKDRFSAERLKGVDSTLKIQPAKLEDSAVYLCASSSTNSNEQYFGPGTRLLVL.

CDR3 nucleotide sequence: TGCAGTGCTAAACGAGCGGGATTCTACAATGAGCAGTTCTTC. Residues: CSAKRAGFYNEQFF. J is TRBJ2-1 and V is TRBV20-1; 7 bases are shared with TRBD2. The germline gives CDR1 DFQATT, CDR2 SNEGSKA (reference sequence). The CDR3 spans 14 residues. Trimming at V came to 4 bases and at J to 3 bases, leaving 6 bases not matched to a gene.

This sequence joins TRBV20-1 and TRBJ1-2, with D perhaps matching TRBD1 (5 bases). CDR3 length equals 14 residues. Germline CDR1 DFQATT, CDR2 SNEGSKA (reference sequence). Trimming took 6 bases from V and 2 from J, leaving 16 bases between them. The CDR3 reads CSAKEGAGNYGYTF. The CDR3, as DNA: TGCAGTGCGAAAGAAGGGGCCGGGAACTATGGCTACACCTTC.

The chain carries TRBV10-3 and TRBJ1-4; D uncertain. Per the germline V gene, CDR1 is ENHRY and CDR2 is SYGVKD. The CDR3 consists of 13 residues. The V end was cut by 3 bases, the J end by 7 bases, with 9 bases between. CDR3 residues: CAISDKSFEKLFF. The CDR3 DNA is TGTGCCATCAGTGATAAAAGTTTTGAAAAACTGTTTTTT.

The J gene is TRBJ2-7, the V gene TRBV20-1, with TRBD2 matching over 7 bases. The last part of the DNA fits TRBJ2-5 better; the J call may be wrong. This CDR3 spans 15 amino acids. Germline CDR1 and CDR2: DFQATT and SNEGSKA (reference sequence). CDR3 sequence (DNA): TGCAGTGCTAGAAACACCGGACTAGGGCGGAGGACCCAGTACTTC. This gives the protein CSARNTGLGRRTQYF.

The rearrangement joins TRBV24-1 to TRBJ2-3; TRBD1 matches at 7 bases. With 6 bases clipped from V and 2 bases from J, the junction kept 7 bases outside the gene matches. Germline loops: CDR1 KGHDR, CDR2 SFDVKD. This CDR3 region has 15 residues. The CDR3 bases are TGTGCCACCAGTAAGACAGGGTTATACACAGATACGCAGTATTTT. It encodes CATSKTGLYTDTQYF.

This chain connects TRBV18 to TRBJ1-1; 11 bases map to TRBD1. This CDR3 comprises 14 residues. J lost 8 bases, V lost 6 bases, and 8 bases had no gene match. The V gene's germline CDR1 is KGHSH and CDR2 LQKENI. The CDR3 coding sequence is TGTGCCAGCTCCACCGGGACAGGGGGTGAAGAAGCTTTCTTT. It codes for CASSTGTGGEEAFF. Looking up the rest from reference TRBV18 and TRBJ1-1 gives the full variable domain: NAGVMQNPRHLVRRRGQEARLRCSPMKGHSHVYWYRQLPEEGLKFMVYLQKENIIDESGMPKERFSAEFPKEGPSILRIQQVVRGDSAAYFCASSTGTGGEEAFFGQGTRLTVV.

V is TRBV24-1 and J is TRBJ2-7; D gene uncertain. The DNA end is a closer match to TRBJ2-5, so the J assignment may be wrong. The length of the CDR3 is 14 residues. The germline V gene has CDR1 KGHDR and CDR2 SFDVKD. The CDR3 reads CATSDTSYRETQYF. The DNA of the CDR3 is TGTGCCACCAGTGACACCTCATATAGGGAGACCCAGTACTTC.

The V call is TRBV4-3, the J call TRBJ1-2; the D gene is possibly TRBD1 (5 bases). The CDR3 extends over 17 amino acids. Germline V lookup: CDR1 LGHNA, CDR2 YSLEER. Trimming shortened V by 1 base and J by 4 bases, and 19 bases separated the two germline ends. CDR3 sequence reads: CASSQGGPGDPRYGYTF. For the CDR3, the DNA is TGCGCCAGCAGCCAAGGCGGACCGGGGGACCCTCGCTATGGCTACACCTTC.

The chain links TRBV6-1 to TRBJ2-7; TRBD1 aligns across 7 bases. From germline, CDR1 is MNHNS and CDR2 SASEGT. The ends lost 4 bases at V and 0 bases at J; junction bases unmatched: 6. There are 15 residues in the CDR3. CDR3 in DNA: TGTGCCAGCAGTGTGACAGGGATTCGCTCCTACGAGCAGTACTTC. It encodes CASSVTGIRSYEQYF.

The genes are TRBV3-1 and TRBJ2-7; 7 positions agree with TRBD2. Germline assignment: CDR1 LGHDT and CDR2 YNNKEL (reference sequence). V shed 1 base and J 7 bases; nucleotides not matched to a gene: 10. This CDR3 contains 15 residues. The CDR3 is CASSQGGGSRNEQYF. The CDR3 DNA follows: TGTGCCAGCAGCCAAGGGGGGGGGTCACGCAATGAGCAGTACTTC.

The CDR3 protein is CSARKEGTAYGYTF. CDR3 in DNA: TGCAGTGCTAGAAAAGAGGGGACCGCCTATGGCTACACCTTC. This chain uses TRBV20-1 with TRBJ1-2; D is perhaps TRBD1 (5 bases). CDR3 length equals 14 residues. The V gene's germline CDR1 is DFQATT and CDR2 SNEGSKA (reference sequence). V gave up 2 bases and J gave up 4 bases, with 14 bases separating them.

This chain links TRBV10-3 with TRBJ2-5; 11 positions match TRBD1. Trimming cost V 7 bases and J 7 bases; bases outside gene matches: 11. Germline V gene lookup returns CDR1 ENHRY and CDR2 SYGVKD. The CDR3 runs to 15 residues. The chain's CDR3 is CAITRTGGVRGTQYF. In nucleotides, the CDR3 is TGTGCCATCACCAGGACAGGGGGCGTCCGGGGGACCCAGTACTTC.

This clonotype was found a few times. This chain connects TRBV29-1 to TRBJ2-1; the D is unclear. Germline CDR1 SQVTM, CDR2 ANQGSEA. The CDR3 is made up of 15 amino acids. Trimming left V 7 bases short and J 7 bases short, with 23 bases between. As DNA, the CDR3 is TGCAGCGCCTCGGTACCCACCTCGGCGCAAAATGAGCAGTTCTTC. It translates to CSASVPTSAQNEQFF.